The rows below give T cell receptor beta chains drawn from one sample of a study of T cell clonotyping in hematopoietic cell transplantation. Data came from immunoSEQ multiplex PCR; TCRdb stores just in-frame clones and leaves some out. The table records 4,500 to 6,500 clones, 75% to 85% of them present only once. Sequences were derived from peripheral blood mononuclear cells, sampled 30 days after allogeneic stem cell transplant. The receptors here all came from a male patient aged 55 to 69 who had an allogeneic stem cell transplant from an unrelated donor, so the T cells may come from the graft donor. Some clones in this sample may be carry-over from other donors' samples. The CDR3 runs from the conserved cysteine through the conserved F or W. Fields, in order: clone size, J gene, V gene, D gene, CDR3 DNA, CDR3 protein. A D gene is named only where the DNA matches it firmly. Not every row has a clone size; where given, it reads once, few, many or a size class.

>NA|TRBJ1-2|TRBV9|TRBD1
TGTGCCAGCAGCTCTCAGGGGGTTTGGGGCAGCTATAACTATGGCTACACCTTC
CASSSQGVWGSYNYGYTF
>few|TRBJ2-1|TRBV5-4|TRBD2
TGTGCCAGCAGCTCTGGGTGGCTAGCGGGGGCGATCTCCTACAATGAGCAGTTCTTC
CASSSGWLAGAISYNEQFF
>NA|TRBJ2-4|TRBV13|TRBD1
TGTGCCAGCAGCCTGGCAGGGGGCAGTAAGTACTTC
CASSLAGGSKYF
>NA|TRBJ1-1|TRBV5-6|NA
TGTGCCAGCAGCTTGGTCCAGGGTGAGGCTTTCTTT
CASSLVQGEAFF
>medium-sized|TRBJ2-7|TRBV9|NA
TGTGCCAGCAGCGTCGGAGACAGCTACGAGCAGTACTTC
CASSVGDSYEQYF
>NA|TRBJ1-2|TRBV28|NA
TGTGCCAGCACCTTTAGTCCCGGGGCTACTAACTATGGCTACACCTTC
CASTFSPGATNYGYTF
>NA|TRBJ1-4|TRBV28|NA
TGTGCCAGCCATAAAGGGGGACCCAATGAAAAACTGTTTTTT
CASHKGGPNEKLFF
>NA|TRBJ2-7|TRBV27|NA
TGTGCCAGCAGTTTATATGACAGACCCTTC
CASSLYDRPF
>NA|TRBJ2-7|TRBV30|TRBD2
TGTGCCTGGACTTCGATAGCGGGCTACGAGCAGTACTTC
CAWTSIAGYEQYF
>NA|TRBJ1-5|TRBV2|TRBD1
TGTGCCAGCAGTGAAGGGACAGGGGGGAATCAGCCCCAGCATTTT
CASSEGTGGNQPQHF
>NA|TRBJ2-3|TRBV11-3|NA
TGTGCCAGCAGCTCAACTCCAGGGGAAAGCACAGATACGCAGTATTTT
CASSSTPGESTDTQYF
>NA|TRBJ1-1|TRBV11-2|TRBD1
TGTGCCAGCAGCTTAGCGACAGGGGGCTGGACTGAAGCTTTCTTT
CASSLATGGWTEAFF
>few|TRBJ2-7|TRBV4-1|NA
TGCGCCAGCAGCCATACCCTGGGAGGGGGCGACGAGCAGTACTTC
CASSHTLGGGDEQYF
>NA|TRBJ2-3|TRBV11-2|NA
TGTGCCAGCAGCTTACAGGGGATGGTCACAGATACGCAGTATTTT
CASSLQGMVTDTQYF
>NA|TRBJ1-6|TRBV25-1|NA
TGTGCCAGCAGTTCAAGCTATAATTCACCCCTCCACTTT
CASSSSYNSPLHF
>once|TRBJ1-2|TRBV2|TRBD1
TGTGCCAGCAGTGAAGCGCAGTATGGACAGGGCGACTATGGCTACACCTTC
CASSEAQYGQGDYGYTF
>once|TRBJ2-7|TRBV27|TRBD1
TGTGCCAGCAGTTTTGGGACAGATTACGAGCAGTACTTC
CASSFGTDYEQYF
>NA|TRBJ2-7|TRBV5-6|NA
TGTGCCAGCAGCTTGGGTGATATACGAGCGCAGTACTTC
CASSLGDIRAQYF
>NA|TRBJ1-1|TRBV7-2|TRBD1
TGTGCCAGCAGCATAAGACAGGGGGCGGGCACTGAAGCTTTCTTT
CASSIRQGAGTEAFF
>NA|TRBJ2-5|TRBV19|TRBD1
TGTGCCAGTAGTTGGACAGGGCGAGAGACCCAGTACTTC
CASSWTGRETQYF
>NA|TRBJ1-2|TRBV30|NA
TGTGCCTGGAGTGAGGGGGTAGCGTATGGCTACACCTTC
CAWSEGVAYGYTF
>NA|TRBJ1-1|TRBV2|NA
TGTGCCAGCAGCCTAAATCAGGACACTGAAGCTTTCTTT
CASSLNQDTEAFF
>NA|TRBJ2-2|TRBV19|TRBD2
TGTGCCAGTAGTACTAGCGGGAGGAACACCGGGGAGCTGTTTTTT
CASSTSGRNTGELFF
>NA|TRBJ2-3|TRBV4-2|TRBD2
TGTGCCAGCAGCCCCTCTAGCGGGGGGGATCGCACAGATACGCAGTATTTT
CASSPSSGGDRTDTQYF
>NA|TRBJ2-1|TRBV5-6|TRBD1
TGTGCCAGCAGCTTCGTCGGGACAGCCTACAATGAGCAGTTCTTC
CASSFVGTAYNEQFF
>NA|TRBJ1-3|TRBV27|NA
TGTGCCAGCAGAGGGACTGGCTTCCGGAACACCATATATTTT
CASRGTGFRNTIYF
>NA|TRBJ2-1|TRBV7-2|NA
TGTGCCAGCAGCTTACTAGGTTCGGGCAATGAGCAGTTCTTC
CASSLLGSGNEQFF
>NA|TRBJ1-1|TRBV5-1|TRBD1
TGCGCCAGCAGCACGGGACAGGGGAACACTGAAGCTTTCTTT
CASSTGQGNTEAFF
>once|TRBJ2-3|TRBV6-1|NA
TGTGCCAGCAGGCAGGAGGCAGATACGCAGTATTTT
CASRQEADTQYF
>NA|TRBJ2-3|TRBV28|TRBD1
TGTGCCAGCAGTTCTCCAACAGGGGTCCCTGCAGATACGCAGTATTTT
CASSSPTGVPADTQYF
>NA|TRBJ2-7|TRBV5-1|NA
TGCGCCAGTGTACAGGGTGGCGCCTACGAGCAGTACTTC
CASVQGGAYEQYF
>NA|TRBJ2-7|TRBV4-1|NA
TGCGCCAGCAGCCAGTTGGGAAGGGAGCAGTACTTC
CASSQLGREQYF
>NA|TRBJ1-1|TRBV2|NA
TGTGCCAGCAGTGAAGGCCTTGAAGCTTTCTTT
CASSEGLEAFF
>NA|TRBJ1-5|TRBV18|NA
TGTGCCAGCTCACCAGAATCGGGCGGACAAACTTTCAATCAGCCCCAGCATTTT
CASSPESGGQTFNQPQHF
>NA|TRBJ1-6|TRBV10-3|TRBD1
TGTGCCGTACTCCCGGGACAGGGAAATAATTCACCCCTCCACTTT
CAVLPGQGNNSPLHF
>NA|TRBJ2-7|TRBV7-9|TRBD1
TGTGCCAGCAGCTTACGTGGAGAGCCAGGGGGCACCTACGAGCAGTACTTC
CASSLRGEPGGTYEQYF
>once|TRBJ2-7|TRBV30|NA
TGTGCCTGGAGGGGATATAACTACGAGCAGTACTTC
CAWRGYNYEQYF
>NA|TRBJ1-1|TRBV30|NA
TGTGCCTGGAGGGGGTTCACTGAAGCTTTCTTT
CAWRGFTEAFF
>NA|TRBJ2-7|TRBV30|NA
TGTGCCTGGGCCCCACAGGGAGGGCAGTACTTC
CAWAPQGGQYF
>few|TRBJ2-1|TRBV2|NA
TGTGCCAGCAGTGGACAGTTGAATTACAATGAGCAGTTCTTC
CASSGQLNYNEQFF
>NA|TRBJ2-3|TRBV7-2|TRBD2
TGTGCCAGCTGCTCGGGACTAGCTGCCACAGATACGCAGTATTTT
CASCSGLAATDTQYF
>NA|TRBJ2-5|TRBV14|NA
TGTGCCAGCAGCCAAGTTAGACCCGATCGCCGGGAGACCCAGTACTTC
CASSQVRPDRRETQYF
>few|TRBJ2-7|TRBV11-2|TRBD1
TGTGCCAGCAGCTTGAGCACAGGGGGCGAAGGGCAGTACTTC
CASSLSTGGEGQYF
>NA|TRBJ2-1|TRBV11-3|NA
TGTGCCAGCAGTCCGGGACTCAGCTCCTACAATGAGCAGTTCTTC
CASSPGLSSYNEQFF
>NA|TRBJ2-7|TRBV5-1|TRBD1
TGCGCCAGCAGCTCTAGAACGGGACAGGGCCCCCCGGAGCAGTACTTC
CASSSRTGQGPPEQYF
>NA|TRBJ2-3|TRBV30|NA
TGTGCCTGGAGTCCGACCCCAGATACGCAGTATTTT
CAWSPTPDTQYF
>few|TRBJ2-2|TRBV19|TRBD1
TGTGCCAGAGTTGTACAGGGGACGTCGCTGAACACCGGGGAGCTGTTTTTT
CARVVQGTSLNTGELFF
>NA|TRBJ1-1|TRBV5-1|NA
TGCGCCAGCAGCCCCCCGGCAGGGGACGTGAACACTGAAGCTTTCTTT
CASSPPAGDVNTEAFF
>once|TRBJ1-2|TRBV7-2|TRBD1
TGTGCCAGCAGGTTGGGGACAGGGGGCGCGGGTACTTATGGCTACACCTTC
CASRLGTGGAGTYGYTF
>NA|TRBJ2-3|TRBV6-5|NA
TGTGCCAGCAGTTATTCTTTGGGAGTTGGCACAGATACGCAGTATTTT
CASSYSLGVGTDTQYF
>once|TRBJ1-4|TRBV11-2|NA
TGTGCCAGCAGCTTAATTGCGGGGAGGGCTAATGAAAAACTGTTTTTT
CASSLIAGRANEKLFF
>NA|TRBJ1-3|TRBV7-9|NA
TGTGCCAGCAGCCCGACCCTCCCCTCTGGAAACACCATATATTTT
CASSPTLPSGNTIYF
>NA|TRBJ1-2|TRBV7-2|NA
TGTGCCAGCAGCCCTCAGGGGTATGGCTACACCTTC
CASSPQGYGYTF
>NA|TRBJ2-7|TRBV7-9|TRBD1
TGTGCCAGCAGCTTAAACGAGGGGGCGCGAACCTACGAGCAGTACTTC
CASSLNEGARTYEQYF
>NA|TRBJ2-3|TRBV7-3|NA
TGTGCCAGCAGCCCGAACGGAGAAAAGCAGTATTTT
CASSPNGEKQYF
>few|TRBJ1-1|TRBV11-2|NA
TGTGCCAGCAGCTTTTCCAGTTTGAACACTGAAGCTTTCTTT
CASSFSSLNTEAFF